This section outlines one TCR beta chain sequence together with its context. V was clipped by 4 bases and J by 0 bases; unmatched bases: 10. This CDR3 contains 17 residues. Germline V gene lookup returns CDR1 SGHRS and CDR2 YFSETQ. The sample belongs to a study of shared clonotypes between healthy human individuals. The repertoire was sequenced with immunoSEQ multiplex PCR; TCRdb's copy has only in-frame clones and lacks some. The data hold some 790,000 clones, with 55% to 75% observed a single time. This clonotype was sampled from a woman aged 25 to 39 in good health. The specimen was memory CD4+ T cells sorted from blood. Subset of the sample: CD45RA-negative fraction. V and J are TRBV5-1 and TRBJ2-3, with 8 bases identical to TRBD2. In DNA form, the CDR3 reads TGCGCCAGCAGCCCGGGCCGACTAGCGACCAGCACAGATACGCAGTATTTT. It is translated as CASSPGRLATSTDTQYF.